Each of the 14 T cell receptor beta chains below was sequenced from the same sample in a study of OX40 agonist ivuxolimab in advanced cancers. The assay was immunoSEQ multiplex PCR, and TCRdb's table has in-frame clones only and misses some. The table shows roughly 77,000 clones, with more than 70% occurring only once. Sequenced material: CD4+ or CD8+ T cells sorted from blood, taken in a trial of the OX40 agonist ivuxolimab. These receptors came from an adult with an advanced solid tumor such as melanoma, head and neck, liver or kidney cancer.

This chain joins TRBV7-2 and TRBJ2-5, with TRBD2 matching 14 bases. Per the germline V gene, CDR1 is SGHTA and CDR2 is FQGNSA. The CDR3 consists of 17 residues. V lost 5 bases and J lost 5; bases outside the gene matches: 10. The CDR3 DNA follows: TGTGCCAGCAGCCAAGAGACTAGCGGGGGGGCCAGGGAGACCCAGTACTTC. It encodes CASSQETSGGARETQYF.

This chain connects TRBV5-1 to TRBJ2-7; 9 bases are shared with TRBD1. Germline V lookup: CDR1 SGHRS, CDR2 YFSETQ. The CDR3 is 15 residues long. Losses at the gene ends were 3 bases for V and 6 bases for J; bases not matched to a gene: 10. Here the CDR3 DNA reads TGCGCCAGCAGCTGGTCCGGGACAGGGCACCTCGAGCAGTACTTC. Its protein is CASSWSGTGHLEQYF. Using reference TRBV5-1 and TRBJ2-7 for the parts outside the CDR3, the full variable domain is KAGVTQTPRYLIKTRGQQVTLSCSPISGHRSVSWYQQTPGQGLQFLFEYFSETQRNKGNFPGRFSGRQFSNSRSEMNVSTLELGDSALYLCASSWSGTGHLEQYFGPGTRLTVT.

This clone has only a few counts. The gene calls are TRBV19 and TRBJ1-5, with D possibly TRBD1 on 5 matching bases. The germline V gene encodes CDR1 LNHDA and CDR2 SQIVND (reference sequence). The CDR3 runs 16 residues. Trimming left V 0 bases short and J 2 bases short, with 11 bases between. For the CDR3, the DNA is TGTGCCAGTAGTATAGATACAGGCATGGGCAATCAGCCCCAGCATTTT. It is translated as CASSIDTGMGNQPQHF.

The chain links TRBV7-9 to TRBJ1-2; 7 bases line up with TRBD1. The CDR3 has 13 amino acids. V shed 6 bases and J 3 bases; nucleotides not matched to a gene: 4. The germline gives CDR1 SEHNR, CDR2 FQNEAQ (reference sequence). This CDR3 is CASRTTGDYGYTF. The CDR3 bases are TGTGCCAGCAGAACAACAGGGGACTATGGCTACACCTTC. The full variable domain, completed using reference TRBV7-9 and TRBJ1-2, is DTGVSQNPRHKITKRGQNVTFRCDPISEHNRLYWYRQTLGQGPEFLTYFQNEAQLEKSRLLSDRFSAERPKGSFSTLEIQRTEQGDSAMYLCASRTTGDYGYTFGSGTRLTVV.

The chain recombines TRBV5-6 with TRBJ2-3; TRBD2 agrees at 9 bases. CDR1 SGHDT and CDR2 YYEEEE come from the germline V gene. V dropped 0 bases and J dropped 2; count of bases not matched to a gene: 7. This CDR3 contains 17 residues. This chain's CDR3 is CASSLAGSGGLTDTQYF. The CDR3 coding sequence is TGTGCCAGCAGCTTGGCTGGTAGCGGGGGACTCACAGATACGCAGTATTTT.

The chain is built from TRBV7-2 and TRBJ2-3; D gene unclear. Germline lookup yields CDR1 SGHTA and CDR2 FQGNSA. The CDR3 extends over 12 amino acids. V was pared by 1 base and J by 7 bases, with 6 bases between. This CDR3 reads CASSLGRHTQYF. The CDR3 bases are TGTGCCAGCAGCTTAGGGCGCCATACGCAGTATTTT.

The chain recombines TRBV29-1 with TRBJ2-1; 10 nucleotides align to TRBD2. The CDR3 consists of 16 residues. Trimming took 0 bases from V and 6 from J; bases not matched to a gene: 8. Germline CDR1 reads SQVTM; CDR2 reads ANQGSEA. The CDR3 sequence: CSVEELSGGAGNEQFF. The CDR3 region has the DNA TGCAGCGTTGAAGAATTGAGCGGGGGGGCGGGCAATGAGCAGTTCTTC.

The V call is TRBV27, the J call TRBJ2-3, with TRBD2 identical over 8 bases. This CDR3 contains 16 residues. Germline lookup yields CDR1 MNHEY and CDR2 SMNVEV (reference sequence). With 2 bases clipped from V and 1 base from J, the junction kept 5 bases outside the gene matches. The CDR3 DNA follows: TGTGCCAGCAGTTTACTCCGGCGGGGGGGCACAGATACGCAGTATTTT. Protein: CASSLLRRGGTDTQYF.

The chain employs TRBV7-9 and TRBJ2-1; no clear D gene. The V end lost 5 bases, the J end lost 0 bases, and 5 bases lay between the germline ends. Germline loops: CDR1 SEHNR, CDR2 FQNEAQ (reference sequence). CDR3 length equals 13 residues. CDR3 in amino acids: CASSLSSYNEQFF. The CDR3 DNA follows: TGTGCCAGCAGCCTAAGCTCCTACAATGAGCAGTTCTTC.

This chain uses TRBV2 with TRBJ2-2; D could derive from TRBD1 or TRBD2 (6 bases each). The germline V gene encodes CDR1 SNHLY and CDR2 FYNNEI. V was trimmed by 4 bases and J by 12 bases, leaving 12 bases between them. The CDR3 is 12 amino acids. Here the CDR3 DNA reads TGTGCCAGCAGTGTTGCCGGGGGCAAGCTGTTTTTT. Translation: CASSVAGGKLFF. The entire variable domain, with the rest obtained from reference TRBV2 and TRBJ2-2, is as follows: EPEVTQTPSHQVTQMGQEVILRCVPISNHLYFYWYRQILGQKVEFLVSFYNNEISEKSEIFDDQFSVERPDGSNFTLKIRSTKLEDSAMYFCASSVAGGKLFFGEGSRLTVL.

The gene calls are TRBV21-1 and TRBJ2-5; the table's D call of TRBD1 was not tested on the DNA. TRBV21-1 is shown as a pseudogene. The CDR3 covers 15 residues. For the CDR3, the DNA is TGTGCCAGCAGCGACCCGGGACAGGTATCAGAGACCCAGTACTTC. It encodes CASSDPGQVSETQYF.

The chain carries TRBV30 and TRBJ1-5; TRBD1 agrees at 7 bases. The V segment lost 0 bases and the J segment 2 bases; nucleotides outside the gene matches: 7. The V gene's germline CDR1 is GTSNPN and CDR2 SVGIG (reference sequence). CDR3 size: 16 residues. The chain's CDR3 is CAWSVGGGAGNQPQHF. The CDR3 nucleotides read TGTGCCTGGAGTGTTGGAGGGGGCGCTGGCAATCAGCCCCAGCATTTT.

DNA for the CDR3: TGCGCCAGCAGGGCCACCGGGACTAGCCCCGACGTGGAGCAGTTCTTC. Amino acids: CASRATGTSPDVEQFF. The V and J genes are TRBV5-1 and TRBJ2-1, with TRBD2 matching 9 bases. Per germline, CDR1 SGHRS and CDR2 YFSETQ. J gave up 10 bases and V 5 bases, and 16 bases lay outside the gene matches. The CDR3 sequence is 16 residues long.

This rearrangement joins TRBV18 to TRBJ2-5, with 9 bases matching TRBD2. The J call may be mistaken, given a closer DNA end match to TRBJ2-7. The germline V gene has CDR1 KGHSH and CDR2 LQKENI. The CDR3 runs 15 residues. CDR3 nucleotides: TGTGCCAGCTCACCACCGCTAGCGGGGCCCTACGAGCAGTACTTC. Amino acids: CASSPPLAGPYEQYF.